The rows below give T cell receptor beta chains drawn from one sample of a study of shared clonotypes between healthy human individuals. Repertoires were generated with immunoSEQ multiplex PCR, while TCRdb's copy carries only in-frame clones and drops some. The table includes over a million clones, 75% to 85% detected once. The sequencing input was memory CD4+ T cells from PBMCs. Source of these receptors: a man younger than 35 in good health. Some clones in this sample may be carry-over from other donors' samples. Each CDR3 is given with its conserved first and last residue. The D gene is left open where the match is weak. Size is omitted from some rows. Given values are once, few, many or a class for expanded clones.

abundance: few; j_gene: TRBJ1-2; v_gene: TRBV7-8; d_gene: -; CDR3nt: TGTGCCAGCAGCTCGGGCGGGGTCCAAGGCTATGGCTACACCTTC; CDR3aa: CASSSGGVQGYGYTF
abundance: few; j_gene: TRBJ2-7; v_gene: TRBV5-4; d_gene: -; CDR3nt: TGTGCCAGCAGTCCTAAAGGACAGGAGGGATATACCTACGAGCAGTACTTC; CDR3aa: CASSPKGQEGYTYEQYF
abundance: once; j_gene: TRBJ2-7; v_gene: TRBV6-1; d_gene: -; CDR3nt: TGTGCCAGCAGTGCCACACAGGGCGGCGAGCAGTACTTC; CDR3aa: CASSATQGGEQYF
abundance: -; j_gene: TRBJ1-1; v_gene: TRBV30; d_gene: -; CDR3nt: TGTGCCTGGGTCCGGGGGCCGAACACTGAAGCTTTCTTT; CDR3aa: CAWVRGPNTEAFF
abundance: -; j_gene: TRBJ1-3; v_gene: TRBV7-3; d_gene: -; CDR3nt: TGTGCCCGAATGAGGACGGACACCATATATTTT; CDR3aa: CARMRTDTIYF
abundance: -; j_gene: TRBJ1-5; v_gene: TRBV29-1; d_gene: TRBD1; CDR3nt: TGCAAATTAAATAGACAGGGTAGTAATCAGCCCCAGCATTTT; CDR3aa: CKLNRQGSNQPQHF
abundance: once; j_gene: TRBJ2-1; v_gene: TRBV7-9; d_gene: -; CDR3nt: TGTGCCAGCACGACATACGCTGAGCAGTTCTTC; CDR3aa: CASTTYAEQFF
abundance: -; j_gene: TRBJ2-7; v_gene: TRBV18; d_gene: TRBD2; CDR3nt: TGTGCCAGCTCAAATCGGGGGGGGCAGTACTTC; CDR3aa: CASSNRGGQYF
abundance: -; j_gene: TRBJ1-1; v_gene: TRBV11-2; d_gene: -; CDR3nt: TGTGCCAGCAGCCAATGGGGGACTGAAGCTTTCTTT; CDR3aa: CASSQWGTEAFF
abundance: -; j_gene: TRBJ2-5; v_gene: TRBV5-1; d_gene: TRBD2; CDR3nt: TGCGCCAGCAGCTTGGGACTAGCGGGAGGGAAAGAGACCCAGTACTTC; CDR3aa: CASSLGLAGGKETQYF
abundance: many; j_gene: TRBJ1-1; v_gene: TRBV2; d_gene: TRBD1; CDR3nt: TGTGCCAGCAGTGGGGACAGGGGCACTGAAGCTTTCTTT; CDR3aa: CASSGDRGTEAFF
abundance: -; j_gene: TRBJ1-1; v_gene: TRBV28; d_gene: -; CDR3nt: TGTGCCAGCAGGGCAGGGAGCTCCATGAACACTGAAGCTTTCTTT; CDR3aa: CASRAGSSMNTEAFF
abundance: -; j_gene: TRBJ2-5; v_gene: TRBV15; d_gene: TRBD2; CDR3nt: TGTGCCACCAGCAGAGGCAGGACTAGCGGGCTAGGGGAGACCCAGTACTTC; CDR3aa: CATSRGRTSGLGETQYF
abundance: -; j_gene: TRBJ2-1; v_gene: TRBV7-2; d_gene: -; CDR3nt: TGTGCCAGCAGCTTGAATCCTCGAAGGCATGAGCAGTTCTTC; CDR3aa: CASSLNPRRHEQFF
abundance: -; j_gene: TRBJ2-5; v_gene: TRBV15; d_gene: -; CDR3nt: TGTGCCACCAGCAGAGATAGGGCCGCTCAAGAGACCCAGTACTTC; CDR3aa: CATSRDRAAQETQYF
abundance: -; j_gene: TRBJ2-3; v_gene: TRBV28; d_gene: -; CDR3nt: TGTGCCAGCAGTTCACCCGGGTCCCGCACAGATACGCAGTATTTT; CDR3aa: CASSSPGSRTDTQYF
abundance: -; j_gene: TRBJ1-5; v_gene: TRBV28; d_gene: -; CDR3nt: TGTGCCAGCAGTTTAAATCAGCCCCAGCATTTT; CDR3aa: CASSLNQPQHF
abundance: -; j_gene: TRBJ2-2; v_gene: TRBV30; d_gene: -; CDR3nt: TGTGCCTGGAGCCAATCCAACACCGGGGAGCTGTTTTTT; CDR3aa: CAWSQSNTGELFF
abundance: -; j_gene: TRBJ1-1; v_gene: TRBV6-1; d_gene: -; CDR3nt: TGTGCCAGCAGCCGGGGCCGGCAACCTACTGAAGCTTTCTTT; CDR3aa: CASSRGRQPTEAFF
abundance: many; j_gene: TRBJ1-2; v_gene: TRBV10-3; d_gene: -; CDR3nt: TGTGCCATCAGTGAGGCCTATGGCTACACCTTC; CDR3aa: CAISEAYGYTF
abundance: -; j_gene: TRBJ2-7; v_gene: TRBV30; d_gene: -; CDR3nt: TGTGCCTGGAGTGACGACCCCGATAAGGGCGAGCAGTACTTC; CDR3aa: CAWSDDPDKGEQYF
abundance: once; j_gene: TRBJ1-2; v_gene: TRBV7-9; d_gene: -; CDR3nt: TGTGCCAGCAGCTTAGCAGGGACGGGACAAGGGTCGCGTGGTGGCTACACCTTC; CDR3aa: CASSLAGTGQGSRGGYTF
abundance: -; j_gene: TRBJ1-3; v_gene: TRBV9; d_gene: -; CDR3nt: TGTGCCAGCAGCGTAGGTACGGGAGGGGCTGGAAACACCATATATTTT; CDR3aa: CASSVGTGGAGNTIYF
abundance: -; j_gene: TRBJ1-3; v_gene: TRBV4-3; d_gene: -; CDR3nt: TGCGCCAGCAGCCAAGAGGGCAGGGGTGGAAACACCATATATTTT; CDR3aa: CASSQEGRGGNTIYF
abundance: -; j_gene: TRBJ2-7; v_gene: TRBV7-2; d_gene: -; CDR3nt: TGTGCCAGCAGCTTAGCCGGGAGAATTGTAGACGAGCAGTACTTC; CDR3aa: CASSLAGRIVDEQYF
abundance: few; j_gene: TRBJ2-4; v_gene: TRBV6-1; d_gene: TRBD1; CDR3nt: TGTGCCAGCAGTCGACAGGGGAACATTCAGTACTTC; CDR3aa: CASSRQGNIQYF
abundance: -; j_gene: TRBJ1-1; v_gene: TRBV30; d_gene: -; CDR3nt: TGTGCCTGGAGTGCAGGGACGGCGGAAGCTTTCTTT; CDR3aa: CAWSAGTAEAFF
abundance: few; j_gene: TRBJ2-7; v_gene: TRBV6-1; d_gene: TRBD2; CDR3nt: TGTGCCAGTAGTAGCGGGAATTCCTACGAGCAGTACTTC; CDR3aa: CASSSGNSYEQYF
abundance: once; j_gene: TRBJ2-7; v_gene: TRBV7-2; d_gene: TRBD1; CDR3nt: TGTGCCAGCAGCTTAGTAGGGACAGGGAAAGGCGGCGAGCAGTACTTC; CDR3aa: CASSLVGTGKGGEQYF
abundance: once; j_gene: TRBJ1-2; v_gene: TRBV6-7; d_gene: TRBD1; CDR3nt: TGTGCCAGCAGTTACTCGAGTGGACAGGGGCATTGGGGCTACACCTTC; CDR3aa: CASSYSSGQGHWGYTF
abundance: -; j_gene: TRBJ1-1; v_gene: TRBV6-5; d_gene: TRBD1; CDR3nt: TGTGCCAGCAGTTACTCGACAGGGGTGAACACTGAAGCTTTCTTT; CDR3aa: CASSYSTGVNTEAFF